This T cell receptor beta chain comes out of a study of blood T cell repertoires in COVID-19. Study as a whole: Some COVID-19 samples were acute and others convalescent; all came from the United States, Italy and Spain. The cDNA or gDNA used as material had been derived from T cells, B-cell-depleted T cells, or PBMCs.

The CDR3 is 15 amino acids. CDR1 is SGHVS, CDR2 FQNEAQ, per germline. V was clipped by 10 bases and J by 0 bases; unmatched bases: 8. Per the original methods: Estimation of nucleated cell counts relied on the amplification of reference gene primers. TCRdb keeps only in-frame clones here, not all; method: immunoSEQ multiplex PCR. Clone size and the V and J calls come from that table; the DNA yielded D and trimming. The table includes 50,000 to 60,000 clones, about nine tenths detected once. The receptor was isolated from a man aged 55-75 years with active COVID-19. The sequenced material came from peripheral blood. The chain has TRBV7-8 and TRBJ2-7; 11 bases line up with TRBD2. The CDR3 sequence is CATTRTSGSSYEQYF. The CDR3 region has the DNA TGTGCCACCACCCGAACTAGCGGGAGCTCCTACGAGCAGTACTTC.